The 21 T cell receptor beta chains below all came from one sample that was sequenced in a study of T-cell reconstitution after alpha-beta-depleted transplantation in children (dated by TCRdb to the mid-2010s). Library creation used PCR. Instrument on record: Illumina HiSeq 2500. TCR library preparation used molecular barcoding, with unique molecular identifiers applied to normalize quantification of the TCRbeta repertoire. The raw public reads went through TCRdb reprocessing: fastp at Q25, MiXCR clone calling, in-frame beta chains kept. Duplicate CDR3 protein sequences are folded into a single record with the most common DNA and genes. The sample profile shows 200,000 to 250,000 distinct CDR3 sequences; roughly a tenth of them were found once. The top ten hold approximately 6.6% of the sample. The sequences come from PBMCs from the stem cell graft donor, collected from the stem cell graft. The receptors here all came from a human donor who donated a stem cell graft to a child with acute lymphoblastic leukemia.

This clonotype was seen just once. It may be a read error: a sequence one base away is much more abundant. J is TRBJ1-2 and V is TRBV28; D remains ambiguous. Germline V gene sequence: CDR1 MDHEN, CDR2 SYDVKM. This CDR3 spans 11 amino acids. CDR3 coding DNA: TGTGCCAACAGTTTTCCGGGCGGCTACACCTTC. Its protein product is CANSFPGGYTF.

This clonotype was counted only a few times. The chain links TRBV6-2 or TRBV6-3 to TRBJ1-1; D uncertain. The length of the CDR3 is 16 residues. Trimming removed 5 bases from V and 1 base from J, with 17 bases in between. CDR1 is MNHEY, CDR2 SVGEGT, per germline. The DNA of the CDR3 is TGTGCCAGCAGTCCTCCCTCCGGCGGACCGAACACTGAAGCTTTCTTT. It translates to CASSPPSGGPNTEAFF.

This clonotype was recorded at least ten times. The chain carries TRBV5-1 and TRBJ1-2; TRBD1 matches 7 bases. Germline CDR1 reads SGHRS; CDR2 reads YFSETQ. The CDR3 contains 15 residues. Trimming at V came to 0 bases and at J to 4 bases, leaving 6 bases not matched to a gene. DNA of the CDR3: TGCGCCAGCAGCTTGGAGCAGGGGGATATCTATGGCTACACCTTC. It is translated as CASSLEQGDIYGYTF.

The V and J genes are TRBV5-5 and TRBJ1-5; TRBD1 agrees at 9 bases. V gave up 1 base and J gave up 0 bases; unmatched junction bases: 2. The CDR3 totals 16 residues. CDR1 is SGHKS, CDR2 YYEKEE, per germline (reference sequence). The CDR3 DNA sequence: TGTGCCAGCAGCTTGACAGGGGGCGATAGCAATCAGCCCCAGCATTTT. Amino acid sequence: CASSLTGGDSNQPQHF.

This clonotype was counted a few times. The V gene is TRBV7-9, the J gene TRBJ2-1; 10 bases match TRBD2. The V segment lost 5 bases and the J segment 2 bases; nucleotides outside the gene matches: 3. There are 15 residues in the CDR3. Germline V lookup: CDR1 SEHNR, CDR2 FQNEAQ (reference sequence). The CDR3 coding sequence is TGTGCCAGCAGCCGAAGCGGGGGGGCCTACAATGAGCAGTTCTTC. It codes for CASSRSGGAYNEQFF.

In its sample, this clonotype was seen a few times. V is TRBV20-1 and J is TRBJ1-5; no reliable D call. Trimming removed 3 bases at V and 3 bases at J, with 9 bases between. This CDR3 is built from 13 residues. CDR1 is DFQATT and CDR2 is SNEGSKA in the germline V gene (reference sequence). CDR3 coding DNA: TGCAGTGCTAGCGGAGGCCACAATCAGCCCCAGCATTTT. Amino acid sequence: CSASGGHNQPQHF.

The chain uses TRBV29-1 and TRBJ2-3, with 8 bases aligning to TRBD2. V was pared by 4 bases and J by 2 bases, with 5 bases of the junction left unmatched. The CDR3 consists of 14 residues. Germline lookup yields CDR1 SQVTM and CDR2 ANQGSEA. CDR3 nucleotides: TGCAGCGTTGGGAGCGGGAGAGTCACAGATACGCAGTATTTT. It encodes CSVGSGRVTDTQYF.

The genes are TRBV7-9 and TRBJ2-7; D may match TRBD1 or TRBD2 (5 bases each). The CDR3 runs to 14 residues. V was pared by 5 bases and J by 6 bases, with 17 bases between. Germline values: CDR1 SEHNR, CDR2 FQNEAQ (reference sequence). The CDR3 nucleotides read TGTGCCAGCAGCCACGGGGCTCTGCCCTGCGAGCAGTACTTC. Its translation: CASSHGALPCEQYF.

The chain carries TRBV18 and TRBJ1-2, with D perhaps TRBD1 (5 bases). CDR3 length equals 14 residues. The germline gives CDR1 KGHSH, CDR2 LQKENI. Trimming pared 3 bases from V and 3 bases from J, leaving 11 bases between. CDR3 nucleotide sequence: TGTGCCAGCTCACCGGGCAGGGAAGACTATGGCTACACCTTC. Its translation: CASSPGREDYGYTF.

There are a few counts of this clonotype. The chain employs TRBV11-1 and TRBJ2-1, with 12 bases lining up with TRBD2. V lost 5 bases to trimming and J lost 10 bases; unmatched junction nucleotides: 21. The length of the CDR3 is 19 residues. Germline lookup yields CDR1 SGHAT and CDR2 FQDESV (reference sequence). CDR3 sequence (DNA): TGTGCCAGCAGCCCTTTGTGGTCTAGCGGGGGGGCCCCTCCTCAGGAGCAGTTCTTC. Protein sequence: CASSPLWSSGGAPPQEQFF.

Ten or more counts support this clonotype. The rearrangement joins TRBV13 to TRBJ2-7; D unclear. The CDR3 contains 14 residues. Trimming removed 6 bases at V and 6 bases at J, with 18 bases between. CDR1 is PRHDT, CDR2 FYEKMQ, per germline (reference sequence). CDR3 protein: CASSSEPSQLEQYF. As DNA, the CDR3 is TGTGCCAGCAGTTCCGAGCCCAGTCAGCTCGAGCAGTACTTC.

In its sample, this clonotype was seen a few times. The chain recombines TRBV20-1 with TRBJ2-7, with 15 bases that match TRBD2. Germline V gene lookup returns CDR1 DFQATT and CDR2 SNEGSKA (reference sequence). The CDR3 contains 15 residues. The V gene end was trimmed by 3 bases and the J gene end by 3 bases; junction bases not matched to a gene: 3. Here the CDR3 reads CSASGLAGGYYEQYF. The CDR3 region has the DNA TGCAGTGCTAGCGGACTAGCGGGGGGGTACTACGAGCAGTACTTC.

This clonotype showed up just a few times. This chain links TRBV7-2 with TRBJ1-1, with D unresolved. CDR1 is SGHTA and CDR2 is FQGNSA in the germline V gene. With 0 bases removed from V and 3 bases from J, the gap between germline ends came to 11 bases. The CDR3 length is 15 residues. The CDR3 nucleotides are TGTGCCAGCAGCTTAGCCCGGGTTGGAGACACTGAAGCTTTCTTT. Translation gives CASSLARVGDTEAFF.

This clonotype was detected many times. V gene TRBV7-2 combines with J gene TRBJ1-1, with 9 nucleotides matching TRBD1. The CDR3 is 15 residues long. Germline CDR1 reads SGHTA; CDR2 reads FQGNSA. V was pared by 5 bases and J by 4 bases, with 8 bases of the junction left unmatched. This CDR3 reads CASSGGTGMSTEAFF. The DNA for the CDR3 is TGTGCCAGCAGCGGCGGGACAGGGATGAGCACTGAAGCTTTCTTT.

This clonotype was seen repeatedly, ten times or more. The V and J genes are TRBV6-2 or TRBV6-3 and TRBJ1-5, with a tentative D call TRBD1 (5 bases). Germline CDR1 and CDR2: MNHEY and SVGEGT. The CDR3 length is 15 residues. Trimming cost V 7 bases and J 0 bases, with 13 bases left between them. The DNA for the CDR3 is TGTGCCAGCACCCGCACCGGGGGTAGCAATCAGCCCCAGCATTTT. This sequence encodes CASTRTGGSNQPQHF.

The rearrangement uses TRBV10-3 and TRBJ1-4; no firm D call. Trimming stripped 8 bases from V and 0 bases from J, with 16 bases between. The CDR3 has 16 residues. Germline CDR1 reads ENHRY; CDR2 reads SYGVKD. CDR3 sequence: CAIGRGGSTTNEKLFF. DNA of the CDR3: TGTGCCATCGGCAGAGGCGGATCTACAACTAATGAAAAACTGTTTTTT.

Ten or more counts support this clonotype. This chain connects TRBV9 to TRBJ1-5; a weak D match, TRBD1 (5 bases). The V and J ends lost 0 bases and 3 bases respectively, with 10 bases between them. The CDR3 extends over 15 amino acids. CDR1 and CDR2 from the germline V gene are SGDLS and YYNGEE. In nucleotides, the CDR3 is TGTGCCAGCAGCGTAGGAGGGGCTATCAATCAGCCCCAGCATTTT. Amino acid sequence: CASSVGGAINQPQHF.

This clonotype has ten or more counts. CDR3 sequence reads: CASSRALGAAETQYF. In DNA form, the CDR3 reads TGTGCCAGCAGCCGAGCATTGGGAGCTGCAGAGACCCAGTACTTC. The chain recombines TRBV5-4 with TRBJ2-5; a weak D match, TRBD2 (5 bases). The germline gives CDR1 SGHNT, CDR2 YYREEE (reference sequence). Trimming stripped 4 bases from V and 4 bases from J, with 17 bases between. This CDR3 comprises 15 residues.

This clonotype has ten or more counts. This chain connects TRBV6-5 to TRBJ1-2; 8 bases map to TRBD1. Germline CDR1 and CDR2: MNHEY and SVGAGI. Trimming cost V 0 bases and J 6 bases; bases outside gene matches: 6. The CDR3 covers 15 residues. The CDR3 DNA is TGTGCCAGCAGTTACTCGAGACAGGGGAGGCATGGCTACACCTTC. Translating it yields CASSYSRQGRHGYTF.

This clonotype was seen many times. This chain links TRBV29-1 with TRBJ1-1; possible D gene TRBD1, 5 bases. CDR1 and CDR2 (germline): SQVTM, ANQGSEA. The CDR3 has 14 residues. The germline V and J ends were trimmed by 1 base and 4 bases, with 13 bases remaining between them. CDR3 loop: CSVEGTGLVTEAFF. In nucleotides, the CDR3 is TGCAGCGTTGAAGGAACAGGTTTAGTCACTGAAGCTTTCTTT.

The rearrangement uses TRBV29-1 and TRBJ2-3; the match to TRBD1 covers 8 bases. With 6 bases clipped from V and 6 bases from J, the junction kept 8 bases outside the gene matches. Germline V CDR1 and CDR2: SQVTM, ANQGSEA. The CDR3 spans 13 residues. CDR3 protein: CSVRTGTRDTQYF. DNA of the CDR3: TGCAGCGTCCGGACAGGGACTCGGGATACGCAGTATTTT.